This T cell receptor beta chain was identified during a study of identical twins. cDNA carried unique molecular identifiers, and a universal primer site was added by template switching. TCRdb re-called the 5' RACE reads through MiXCR, storing one row per CDR3 protein. Altogether roughly 490,000 distinct CDR3 sequences are present, roughly an eighth being singletons, with the ten largest covering around 0.98%. J lost 5 bases, V lost 6 bases, and 4 bases had no gene match. Germline V lookup: CDR1 DFQATT, CDR2 SNEGSKA (reference sequence). The CDR3 covers 12 residues. These data also formed part of another study, on yellow fever vaccine responses in identical twins.

The TCR comes from a woman aged 18-30 years in good health. The chain uses TRBV20-1 and TRBJ2-5; 9 bases are shared with TRBD2. Sequencing used CD4+ T cells sorted from blood. The CDR3, as DNA: TGCAGTGCGGCGGGGGGGCCGGAGACCCAGTACTTC. Translating gives CSAAGGPETQYF.